These T cell receptor beta chains were read from a single sample in a study of cytomegalovirus exposure and HLA in healthy donors. Measured with immunoSEQ multiplex PCR; TCRdb has only the in-frame clones, and not every one. The sample lists roughly 150,000 clones, around 90% occurring once. The sample taken for sequencing was PBMCs. The receptors derive from a woman younger than 35 in good health and CMV-seropositive. Each CDR3 is given without its conserved first and last residue. Each record gives: CDR3 length, J gene, clone size, V gene, CDR3 protein. Size is stated for part of the rows, as once, few or many counts, or as a class when the clone is expanded.

len: 13
j_gene: TRBJ2-3
abundance: -
v_gene: TRBV25-1
CDR3aa: ASSVAGAPTDTQY

len: 13
j_gene: TRBJ1-1
abundance: -
v_gene: TRBV6-5
CDR3aa: ASSLSRLPNTEAF

len: 13
j_gene: TRBJ2-1
abundance: -
v_gene: TRBV30
CDR3aa: AFAGGLAGGNEQF

len: 11
j_gene: TRBJ2-1
abundance: -
v_gene: TRBV5-1
CDR3aa: ASSLVGSDEQF

len: 15
j_gene: TRBJ2-7
abundance: -
v_gene: TRBV10-3
CDR3aa: AISVSTRDRVSYEQY

len: 8
j_gene: TRBJ2-1
abundance: -
v_gene: TRBV2
CDR3aa: ASIGTEQF

len: 14
j_gene: TRBJ2-7
abundance: -
v_gene: TRBV11-2
CDR3aa: ASSQTQFPPGYEQY

len: 11
j_gene: TRBJ1-2
abundance: -
v_gene: TRBV28
CDR3aa: ASSLDRGRGYT

len: 11
j_gene: TRBJ1-4
abundance: -
v_gene: TRBV6-5
CDR3aa: ASRLTANEKLF

len: 12
j_gene: TRBJ2-5
abundance: once
v_gene: TRBV5-1
CDR3aa: ASSFAGGQETQY

len: 10
j_gene: TRBJ1-2
abundance: -
v_gene: TRBV12-5
CDR3aa: ASAPYRNGYT

len: 12
j_gene: TRBJ1-2
abundance: -
v_gene: TRBV4-2
CDR3aa: ASSQEGQNYGYT

len: 10
j_gene: TRBJ1-2
abundance: -
v_gene: TRBV9
CDR3aa: ASSAAQGSYT

len: 14
j_gene: TRBJ2-2
abundance: -
v_gene: TRBV28
CDR3aa: ASSLTGPGNAGELF

len: 11
j_gene: TRBJ2-7
abundance: -
v_gene: TRBV15
CDR3aa: ATSQRTGYEQY

len: 11
j_gene: TRBJ2-7
abundance: once
v_gene: TRBV6-1
CDR3aa: ASSESDKAQQY

len: 12
j_gene: TRBJ1-1
abundance: -
v_gene: TRBV5-1
CDR3aa: ASSLSGGLTEAF

len: 10
j_gene: TRBJ2-4
abundance: -
v_gene: TRBV29-1
CDR3aa: SVVAGQVIQY

len: 11
j_gene: TRBJ2-3
abundance: -
v_gene: TRBV2
CDR3aa: ASRVDRGDTQY

len: 13
j_gene: TRBJ1-1
abundance: once
v_gene: TRBV28
CDR3aa: ASSLSRRSGTEAF

len: 13
j_gene: TRBJ2-1
abundance: -
v_gene: TRBV7-6
CDR3aa: ASSTGTSEYNEQF

len: 13
j_gene: TRBJ2-7
abundance: few
v_gene: TRBV6-6
CDR3aa: ASSYSRQGSYEQY